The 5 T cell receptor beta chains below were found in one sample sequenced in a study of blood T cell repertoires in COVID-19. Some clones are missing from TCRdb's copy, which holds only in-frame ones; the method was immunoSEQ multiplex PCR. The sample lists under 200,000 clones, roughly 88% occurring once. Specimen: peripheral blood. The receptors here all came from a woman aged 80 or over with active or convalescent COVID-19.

The CDR3: CASSLQGAGNTIYF. CDR3 DNA: TGTGCCAGCAGCCTACAGGGAGCTGGAAACACCATATATTTT. The chain has TRBV3-1 (or the pseudogene TRBV3-2) and TRBJ1-3, with a tentative D call TRBD1 (6 bases). CDR1 is LGHDT, CDR2 YNNKEL, per germline (reference sequence). The CDR3 covers 14 residues. The germline V and J ends were trimmed by 4 bases and 2 bases, with 9 bases remaining between them.

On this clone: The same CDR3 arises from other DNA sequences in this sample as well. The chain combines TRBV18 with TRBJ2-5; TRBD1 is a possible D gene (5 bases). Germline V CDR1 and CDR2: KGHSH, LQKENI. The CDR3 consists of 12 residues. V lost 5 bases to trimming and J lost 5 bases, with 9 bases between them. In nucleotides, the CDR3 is TGTGCCAGCTCAGGAAGGGGTGAGACCCAGTACTTC. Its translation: CASSGRGETQYF.

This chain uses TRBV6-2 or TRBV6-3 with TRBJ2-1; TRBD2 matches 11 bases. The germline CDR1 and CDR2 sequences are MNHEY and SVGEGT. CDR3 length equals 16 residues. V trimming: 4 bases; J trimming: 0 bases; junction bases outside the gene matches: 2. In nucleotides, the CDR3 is TGTGCCAGCAGTTCGACTAGCGGGAACTCCTACAATGAGCAGTTCTTC. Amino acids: CASSSTSGNSYNEQFF.

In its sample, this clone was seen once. The CDR3 bases are TGTGCCAGCTCCAGGACGGAGGCCTACGAGCAGTACTTC. This encodes CASSRTEAYEQYF. V usage is TRBV18 and J usage is TRBJ2-7; maybe TRBD2 (5 bases). V lost 6 bases and J lost 2, with 11 bases in between. The CDR3 consists of 13 residues. In germline, CDR1 is KGHSH, CDR2 LQKENI.

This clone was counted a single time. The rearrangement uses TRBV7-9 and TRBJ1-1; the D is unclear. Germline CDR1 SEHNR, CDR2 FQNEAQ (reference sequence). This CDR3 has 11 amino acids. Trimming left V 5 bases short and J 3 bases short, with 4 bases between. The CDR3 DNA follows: TGTGCCAGCAGCCGCGACACTGAAGCTTTCTTT. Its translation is CASSRDTEAFF. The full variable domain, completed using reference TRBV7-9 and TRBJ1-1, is DTGVSQNPRHKITKRGQNVTFRCDPISEHNRLYWYRQTLGQGPEFLTYFQNEAQLEKSRLLSDRFSAERPKGSFSTLEIQRTEQGDSAMYLCASSRDTEAFFGQGTRLTVV.